Below are 30 T cell receptor beta chains sequenced from a single sample in a study of cytomegalovirus exposure and HLA in healthy donors. The PCR had 60 Vbeta and 13 Jbeta primers. Some clones are missing from TCRdb's copy, which holds only in-frame ones; the method was immunoSEQ multiplex PCR. The sample includes roughly 300,000 clones, 70% to 90% seen only once; the top ten take about 4%. The sample comprised PBMCs. Every receptor here comes from a man in his forties in good health and CMV-seropositive.

V usage is TRBV6-6 and J usage is TRBJ2-7; 8 bases are a match to TRBD2. In germline, CDR1 is MNHNY, CDR2 SVGAGI (reference sequence). The CDR3 spans 14 residues. Germline trimming cut 2 bases from V and 4 bases from J; bases unmatched to any gene: 4. For the CDR3, the DNA is TGTGCCAGCAGTTACGGCCAGCGGGAGTACGAGCAGTACTTC. Amino acids: CASSYGQREYEQYF.

This clone occurred a few times. This chain joins TRBV6-6 and TRBJ2-7; weak D call: TRBD1 (6 bases). Germline lookup yields CDR1 MNHNY and CDR2 SVGAGI (reference sequence). The CDR3 covers 14 residues. Trimming took 4 bases from V and 6 from J, leaving 16 bases between them. The CDR3: CASSFSGEIVEQYF. DNA of the CDR3: TGTGCCAGCAGTTTTTCAGGGGAAATCGTCGAGCAGTACTTC.

CDR3 in amino acids: CASSESSGRQYNEQFF. CDR3 DNA: TGCGCCAGCAGTGAGTCGTCGGGGAGGCAGTACAATGAGCAGTTCTTC. This rearrangement joins TRBV10-1 to TRBJ2-1; D is possibly TRBD2 (6 bases). The V end was cut by 0 bases, the J end by 4 bases, with 13 bases between. This CDR3 has 16 residues. Germline V gene data show CDR1 as WNHNN and CDR2 as SYGVQD (reference sequence).

The V call is TRBV5-1, the J call TRBJ2-5; a weak D match, TRBD2 (5 bases). The V and J ends lost 2 bases and 5 bases respectively, with 10 bases between them. Germline loops: CDR1 SGHRS, CDR2 YFSETQ. The CDR3 is made up of 13 amino acids. This CDR3 is CASSFRGTETQYF. CDR3 nucleotides: TGCGCCAGCAGCTTTCGGGGTACGGAGACCCAGTACTTC.

The rearrangement joins TRBV9 to TRBJ1-2; a possible D gene is TRBD1 (6 bases). The CDR3 totals 14 residues. From germline, CDR1 is SGDLS and CDR2 YYNGEE. Trimming cost V 3 bases and J 3 bases, with 12 bases left between them. CDR3 coding DNA: TGTGCCAGCAGCGCCATGGACAGATACTATGGCTACACCTTC. Amino acid sequence: CASSAMDRYYGYTF.

The chain combines TRBV5-6 with TRBJ2-5; 12 bases are a match to TRBD1. J lost 5 bases, V lost 2 bases, and 10 bases had no gene match. This CDR3 comprises 17 residues. Per the germline V gene, CDR1 is SGHDT and CDR2 is YYEEEE. CDR3 bases: TGTGCCAGCAGCTTCCACCGGGACAGGGGGCGCGGGGAGACCCAGTACTTC. Translated, it gives CASSFHRDRGRGETQYF.

The V gene is TRBV5-1, the J gene TRBJ1-3; D not resolved. This CDR3 comprises 16 residues. V gave up 4 bases and J gave up 0 bases, with 14 bases separating them. The germline gives CDR1 SGHRS, CDR2 YFSETQ. CDR3 protein: CASSPDGKSSGNTIYF. In DNA, the CDR3 is TGCGCCAGCAGCCCGGACGGGAAGAGCTCTGGAAACACCATATATTTT.

The chain employs TRBV7-6 and TRBJ2-6; TRBD2 is a possible D gene (5 bases). Trimming removed 6 bases from V and 0 bases from J, with 15 bases in between. The CDR3 extends over 17 amino acids. CDR1 SGHVS and CDR2 FNYEAQ come from the germline V gene. The CDR3 bases are TGTGCCAGCAGGGACTTGTCTAGTTCCTCTGGGGCCAACGTCCTGACTTTC. Translating it yields CASRDLSSSSGANVLTF.

The V and J genes are TRBV4-3 and TRBJ1-4; the D is unclear. This CDR3 spans 15 amino acids. Trimming removed 4 bases from V and 8 bases from J, with 17 bases in between. Germline V CDR1 and CDR2: LGHNA, YSLEER. CDR3 loop: CASSPARAGGEKLFF. The CDR3 DNA is TGCGCCAGCAGCCCGGCCCGGGCCGGAGGGGAAAAACTGTTTTTT.

The chain employs TRBV12-5 and TRBJ2-1; TRBD2 might be the D (6 bases). V lost 0 bases and J lost 0, with 15 bases in between. The germline V gene has CDR1 LGHNT and CDR2 FRNRAP. This CDR3 has 18 residues. This CDR3 reads CASGLVYVGRSSYNEQFF. The DNA of the CDR3 is TGTGCTAGTGGTTTGGTATATGTGGGGAGGAGCTCCTACAATGAGCAGTTCTTC.

The genes are TRBV7-6 and TRBJ1-4; no firm D call. Germline CDR1 SGHVS, CDR2 FNYEAQ. V was cut by 5 bases and J by 0 bases, with 10 bases left in between. The CDR3 is 15 amino acids. This CDR3 is CASSETSSTNEKLFF. Written as DNA, the CDR3 is TGTGCCAGCAGCGAGACATCCTCAACTAATGAAAAACTGTTTTTT. Combining the CDR3 with reference TRBV7-6 and TRBJ1-4 gives the whole variable domain GAGVSQSPRYKVTKRGQDVALRCDPISGHVSLYWYRQALGQGPEFLTYFNYEAQQDKSGLPNDRFSAERPEGSISTLTIQRTEQRDSAMYRCASSETSSTNEKLFFGSGTQLSVL.

This clone was found once. The chain employs TRBV18 and TRBJ2-7, with TRBD1 matching 8 bases. Per germline, CDR1 KGHSH and CDR2 LQKENI. With V trimmed by 2 bases and J by 2 bases, 8 bases remained unmatched. The CDR3 runs 16 residues. The CDR3 sequence is CASSPMDRVSTYEQYF. As DNA, the CDR3 is TGTGCCAGCTCACCAATGGACAGGGTGTCAACCTACGAGCAGTACTTC.

This clone was counted between two and nine times. The rearrangement uses TRBV14 and TRBJ2-7; possible D gene TRBD2, 6 bases. Germline values: CDR1 SGHDN, CDR2 FVKESK. The V and J ends lost 2 bases and 6 bases respectively, with 14 bases between them. CDR3 length equals 14 residues. CDR3 coding DNA: TGTGCCAGCAGCCAACGGGACTCCCTCTCCGAGCAGTACTTC. Translating it yields CASSQRDSLSEQYF.

The chain couples TRBV5-1 to TRBJ2-6; 11 bases fit TRBD1. V lost 3 bases, J lost 0 bases, and 2 bases stayed unmatched. CDR1 and CDR2 (germline): SGHRS, YFSETQ. The CDR3 totals 17 residues. CDR3 bases: TGCGCCAGCAGCTATGGGACAGGGGGCTCTGGGGCCAACGTCCTGACTTTC. This codes for CASSYGTGGSGANVLTF.

The chain joins TRBV27 to TRBJ2-5; 9 bases agree with TRBD2. The CDR3 spans 14 residues. Losses at the gene ends were 6 bases for V and 5 bases for J; bases not matched to a gene: 7. In germline, CDR1 is MNHEY, CDR2 SMNVEV (reference sequence). The CDR3 loop is CASSVAGEGETQYF. The DNA of the CDR3 is TGTGCCAGCAGCGTAGCGGGAGAGGGGGAGACCCAGTACTTC.

In the case of this clone: Relative to the germline gene, one junction end is altered; a read error may explain this. The chain uses TRBV7-7 and TRBJ2-1, with 11 bases lining up with TRBD2. CDR3 size: 18 residues. In germline, CDR1 is SSHAT, CDR2 FNYEAQ (reference sequence). CDR3 in amino acids: CASSLAPGLAAAPNEQFF. DNA of the CDR3: TGTGCTAGCAGCTTAGCACCGGGACTAGCGGCAGCCCCCAATGAGCAGTTCTTC.

This clone was seen a few times. The chain combines TRBV29-1 with TRBJ2-1, with D uncertain. The CDR3 runs to 11 residues. Per the germline V gene, CDR1 is SQVTM and CDR2 is ANQGSEA. Trimming shortened V by 7 bases and J by 9 bases, and 13 bases separated the two germline ends. The CDR3 DNA sequence: TGCAGCGCGAACGAGCTCGGTGAGCAGTTCTTC. This codes for CSANELGEQFF.

This chain joins TRBV7-9 and TRBJ2-1; D is perhaps TRBD1 (5 bases). The ends were cut back, 1 base at V and 10 bases at J, with 14 bases in the middle. Germline CDR1 reads SEHNR; CDR2 reads FQNEAQ (reference sequence). The CDR3 is 14 amino acids. The CDR3 nucleotides are TGTGCCAGCAGCTTAGTTGGGGCCAACCTAGAGCAGTTCTTC. This translates into CASSLVGANLEQFF.

The chain is built from TRBV6-5 and TRBJ2-3; D ambiguous. The germline gives CDR1 MNHEY, CDR2 SVGAGI. This CDR3 contains 14 residues. V was trimmed by 0 bases and J by 5 bases, leaving 9 bases between them. The CDR3 loop reads CASSYSSTVDTQYF. Written as DNA, the CDR3 is TGTGCCAGCAGTTACTCGAGTACGGTAGATACGCAGTATTTT.

V and J are TRBV5-4 and TRBJ2-3, with 8 positions matching TRBD2. Germline loops: CDR1 SGHNT, CDR2 YYREEE (reference sequence). V shed 1 base and J 2 bases; nucleotides not matched to a gene: 6. This CDR3 is 16 amino acids long. The CDR3 here is CASSLWLAGDTDTQYF. The CDR3 bases are TGTGCCAGCAGCTTGTGGCTAGCGGGTGACACAGATACGCAGTATTTT.

This chain connects TRBV11-2 to TRBJ1-4; tentative D call: TRBD1 (5 bases). CDR1 SGHAT and CDR2 FQNNGV come from the germline V gene. V lost 2 bases to trimming and J lost 9 bases, with 13 bases between them. CDR3 length equals 14 residues. The CDR3: CASSLTREGQKLFF. The CDR3 nucleotides are TGTGCCAGCAGCTTAACCAGGGAAGGGCAAAAACTGTTTTTT.

The gene calls are TRBV9 and TRBJ2-3, with TRBD1 identical over 8 bases. There are 14 residues in the CDR3. The V and J ends lost 4 bases and 5 bases, in that order; junction bases with no gene match: 6. CDR1 SGDLS and CDR2 YYNGEE come from the germline V gene. The CDR3 DNA reads as TGTGCCAGCAGCATCCAGGGGGCGGTAGATACGCAGTATTTT. Its translation: CASSIQGAVDTQYF.

This chain joins TRBV28 and TRBJ1-5; D is perhaps TRBD1 (5 bases). The CDR3 consists of 15 residues. V dropped 3 bases and J dropped 5 bases, with 14 bases sitting between them. Germline CDR1 MDHEN, CDR2 SYDVKM. CDR3 DNA: TGTGCCAGCAGTTTTGGGGGGGTGGGGGATCAGCCCCAGCATTTT. Its protein product is CASSFGGVGDQPQHF.

The chain is built from TRBV2 and TRBJ2-4; 9 bases match TRBD1. Losses at the gene ends were 5 bases for V and 6 bases for J; bases not matched to a gene: 2. CDR1 is SNHLY, CDR2 FYNNEI, per germline. The CDR3 is 13 residues long. In DNA, the CDR3 is TGTGCCAGCAGTCTGACAGGGGGAAACATTCAGTACTTC. Translation gives CASSLTGGNIQYF.

V is TRBV28 and J is TRBJ2-3, with 8 bases lining up with TRBD2. The CDR3 extends over 13 amino acids. Losses at the gene ends were 10 bases for V and 4 bases for J; bases not matched to a gene: 7. Germline V gene sequence: CDR1 MDHEN, CDR2 SYDVKM. This CDR3 is CATQRESPDTQYF. The CDR3 bases are TGTGCCACCCAGCGGGAGTCCCCAGATACGCAGTATTTT.

This chain joins TRBV28 and TRBJ2-5, with D uncertain. V gave up 3 bases and J gave up 0 bases, with 11 bases separating them. The CDR3 sequence is 15 residues long. CDR1 MDHEN and CDR2 SYDVKM come from the germline V gene. The CDR3 is CASSLRQPYQETQYF. The CDR3 DNA sequence: TGTGCCAGCAGTTTGAGGCAGCCATACCAAGAGACCCAGTACTTC.

The chain has TRBV7-9 and TRBJ2-3; a weak D match, TRBD1 (5 bases). Germline V gives CDR1 SEHNR, CDR2 FQNEAQ (reference sequence). The CDR3 runs 12 residues. V lost 5 bases and J 5 bases, leaving 8 bases between the germline ends. CDR3 residues: CASSLTEDTQYF. The CDR3 nucleotides read TGTGCCAGCAGCCTGACAGAAGATACGCAGTATTTT.

The genes are TRBV19 and TRBJ2-1; possible D gene TRBD2, 5 bases. Trimming shortened V by 9 bases and J by 0 bases, and 15 bases separated the two germline ends. Germline CDR1 reads LNHDA; CDR2 reads SQIVND (reference sequence). The length of the CDR3 is 15 residues. The CDR3 reads CASRLTGGSYNEQFF. DNA of the CDR3: TGTGCCAGCCGGCTCACTGGAGGCTCCTACAATGAGCAGTTCTTC.

The chain recombines TRBV27 with TRBJ2-1, with D unresolved. CDR1 is MNHEY and CDR2 is SMNVEV in the germline V gene (reference sequence). V lost 0 bases and J lost 5, with 5 bases in between. CDR3 length equals 13 residues. This CDR3 is CASSLSRDNEQFF. CDR3 nucleotide sequence: TGTGCCAGCAGTTTATCCCGGGACAATGAGCAGTTCTTC.

Worth noting for this clone: The junction departs from the called germline gene at one end, perhaps through a read error. This chain connects TRBV7-7 to TRBJ2-2; 10 bases are a match to TRBD2. The germline V gene encodes CDR1 SSHAT and CDR2 FNYEAQ (reference sequence). The CDR3 length is 13 residues. The CDR3 DNA is TGTGCTAGCAGCTTAGCGGGAGGTGGGGAGCTGTTTTTT. This codes for CASSLAGGGELFF.